The present T cell receptor (beta chain) was sequenced within a study of blood T cell repertoires in COVID-19. Study-level information: PBMCs, B-cell-depleted T cells, or T cells provided the cDNA or gDNA that made up the material.

Per germline, CDR1 LGHDT and CDR2 YNNKEL (reference sequence). Trimming cost V 4 bases and J 5 bases, with 17 bases left between them. The CDR3 spans 15 residues. The Seattle patients, enrolled during active infection, were followed longitudinally. Original processing notes: Reference gene primers were amplified, and this amplification served to estimate nucleated cell counts. Only in-frame clones appear in the TCRdb table, and some are missing; sequencing was by immunoSEQ multiplex PCR. V and J calls and clone size come straight from that table; D and trimming were deduced from the DNA. Counted here are over 200,000 clones, roughly nine tenths occurring once; the ten biggest clones make up 0.7% to 0.85%.

Specimen: peripheral blood. This TCR was sampled from a man in his 60s with COVID-19, enrolled during active disease. The chain has TRBV3-1 (or the pseudogene TRBV3-2) and TRBJ1-2, with a possible D match to TRBD1 (6 bases). This chain's CDR3 is CASSPLGGRRYGYTF. Written as DNA, the CDR3 is TGTGCCAGCAGCCCCTTGGGGGGGCGCAGGTATGGCTACACCTTC.